Shown below are 30 T cell receptor beta chains from a single sample sequenced in a study of siplizumab effects on memory and regulatory T cells. The table came from immunoSEQ multiplex PCR; TCRdb's copy has only in-frame clones and leaves some out. The sample carries more than 95,000 clones, about 93% recorded once. The sample was CD4+ T cells sorted from blood. The receptors shown here come from a human donor in good health.

The chain uses TRBV14 and TRBJ1-2, with D possibly being TRBD1 (6 bases). The CDR3 is 19 residues long. Germline CDR1 reads SGHDN; CDR2 reads FVKESK. V lost 4 bases, J lost 4 bases, and 28 bases lay in between. The CDR3 bases are TGTGCCAGCAGCCGAACCTCTCCGACAGGCTTCCCCTTAAGCTATGGCTACACCTTC. Its translation: CASSRTSPTGFPLSYGYTF.

CDR3 region: CASSGSGTSGGVQYF. Here the CDR3 DNA reads TGTGCCAGCAGCGGATCCGGGACTAGCGGGGGGGTCCAGTACTTC. This rearrangement joins TRBV5-4 to TRBJ2-7, with 16 bases lining up with TRBD2. Germline values: CDR1 SGHNT, CDR2 YYREEE (reference sequence). The CDR3 is 15 residues long. After removal of 4 bases from V and 10 bases from J, the junction contained 8 bases not matched to a gene.

J is TRBJ2-4 and V is TRBV6-1; 10 nucleotides match TRBD1. V gave up 3 bases and J gave up 1 base; unmatched junction bases: 6. Germline lookup yields CDR1 MNHNS and CDR2 SASEGT. This CDR3 has 17 amino acids. This CDR3 reads CASSDSGQGVAKNIQYF. Written as DNA, the CDR3 is TGTGCCAGCAGTGACAGCGGACAGGGGGTGGCCAAAAACATTCAGTACTTC.

The chain links TRBV15 to TRBJ2-7; possibly TRBD2 for D (6 bases). V was clipped by 0 bases and J by 9 bases, with 18 bases between them. The V gene's germline CDR1 is LNHNV and CDR2 YYDKDF (reference sequence). The CDR3 has 15 amino acids. The CDR3 DNA reads TGTGCCACCAGCAGAGATATGGGGGGAAGGCCCGCGCAGTACTTC. Protein: CATSRDMGGRPAQYF.

CDR3 DNA sequence: TGTGCCAGCAGTGAAGTCCGTCTGTTGAACACTGAAGCTTTCTTT. Translation: CASSEVRLLNTEAFF. This rearrangement joins TRBV2 to TRBJ1-1; D gene ambiguous. V dropped 1 base and J dropped 0 bases, with 9 bases sitting between them. Germline V CDR1 and CDR2: SNHLY, FYNNEI. The CDR3 runs to 15 residues.

The rearrangement links TRBV5-3 to TRBJ2-1; 7 bases agree with TRBD2. TRBV5-3 carries the ORF label, with uncertain function. Germline trimming cut 1 base from V and 5 bases from J; bases unmatched to any gene: 9. The CDR3 contains 16 residues. The CDR3 sequence: CARSLYGGSLDNEQFF. In nucleotides, the CDR3 is TGTGCCAGAAGCTTGTATGGCGGGAGTCTCGACAATGAGCAGTTCTTC.

The chain carries TRBV6-5 and TRBJ1-2; 11 nucleotides agree with TRBD1. The CDR3 totals 15 residues. J gave up 2 bases and V 6 bases, and 5 bases lay outside the gene matches. Per the germline V gene, CDR1 is MNHEY and CDR2 is SVGAGI. Here the CDR3 reads CASSRTGGSNYGYTF. CDR3 DNA sequence: TGTGCCAGCAGCCGGACAGGGGGCTCAAACTATGGCTACACCTTC.

The chain is built from TRBV30 and TRBJ1-1, with 9 bases that match TRBD1. CDR1 GTSNPN and CDR2 SVGIG come from the germline V gene (reference sequence). The CDR3 runs to 15 residues. V dropped 2 bases and J dropped 3; count of bases not matched to a gene: 7. Written as DNA, the CDR3 is TGTGCCTGGAGTACACGGGGACAGGGCTACACTGAAGCTTTCTTT. It encodes CAWSTRGQGYTEAFF. Supplemented by reference TRBV30 and TRBJ1-1, the full variable domain reads SQTIHQWPATLVQPVGSPLSLECTVEGTSNPNLYWYRQAAGRGLQLLFYSVGIGQISSEVPQNLSASRPQDRQFILSSKKLLLSDSGFYLCAWSTRGQGYTEAFFGQGTRLTVV.

The rearrangement joins TRBV6-1 to TRBJ1-5; 7 bases map to TRBD1. This CDR3 spans 14 amino acids. J lost 5 bases, V lost 1 base, and 2 bases had no gene match. Germline lookup yields CDR1 MNHNS and CDR2 SASEGT. This CDR3 reads CASSEVQGDQPQHF. The CDR3 nucleotides are TGTGCCAGCAGTGAAGTGCAGGGGGATCAGCCCCAGCATTTT.

The chain links TRBV14 to TRBJ2-7, with D perhaps matching TRBD1 (5 bases). The V end lost 6 bases, the J end lost 2 bases, and 14 bases lay between the germline ends. Germline loops: CDR1 SGHDN, CDR2 FVKESK. CDR3 length: 14 residues. The CDR3 DNA is TGTGCCAGCAGTCCTATCGACAGTACCTACGAGCAGTACTTC. Its protein is CASSPIDSTYEQYF.

This chain links TRBV7-9 with TRBJ2-7; no definite D call. The CDR3 sequence is 12 residues long. Germline V gene sequence: CDR1 SEHNR, CDR2 FQNEAQ (reference sequence). Trimming cost V 5 bases and J 3 bases, with 8 bases left between them. The CDR3 region has the DNA TGTGCCAGCAGCACGGCTCTCTACGAGCAGTACTTC. This sequence encodes CASSTALYEQYF.

The gene calls are TRBV5-1 and TRBJ2-3; D ambiguous. The CDR3 spans 15 residues. Looked up from germline, CDR1 is SGHRS and CDR2 is YFSETQ. V was cut by 0 bases and J by 0 bases, with 8 bases left in between. In DNA form, the CDR3 reads TGCGCCAGCAGCTTGGCGGCGACTAGCACAGATACGCAGTATTTT. Amino acids: CASSLAATSTDTQYF.

The chain links TRBV11-3 to TRBJ2-6; D is ambiguous. The CDR3 loop spans 14 amino acids. V was cut by 3 bases and J by 0 bases, with 3 bases left in between. Germline V gene lookup returns CDR1 SGHNT and CDR2 YENEEA. CDR3 sequence: CASSLDSGANVLTF. CDR3 coding DNA: TGTGCCAGCAGCTTGGACTCTGGGGCCAACGTCCTGACTTTC. The variable domain in full, completed from reference TRBV11-3 and TRBJ2-6, reads EAGVVQSPRYKIIEKKQPVAFWCNPISGHNTLYWYLQNLGQGPELLIRYENEEAVDDSQLPKDRFSAERLKGVDSTLKIQPAELGDSAVYLCASSLDSGANVLTFGAGSRLTVL.

This chain links TRBV23-1 with TRBJ1-4; D is possibly TRBD1 (5 bases). TRBV23-1 is designated an ORF whose function remains uncertain. The V and J ends lost 0 bases and 0 bases respectively, with 14 bases between them. This CDR3 has 18 amino acids. The CDR3 DNA is TGCGCCAGCAGTCAATCGTGTCAGGGCGGTGCAACTAATGAAAAACTGTTTTTT. Protein product: CASSQSCQGGATNEKLFF.

The chain joins TRBV30 to TRBJ2-7; 8 bases agree with TRBD1. With V trimmed by 5 bases and J by 3 bases, 3 bases remained unmatched. The CDR3 length is 12 residues. CDR1 GTSNPN and CDR2 SVGIG come from the germline V gene (reference sequence). The CDR3 DNA reads as TGTGCCTGGTCCGGACAGGGCTACGAGCAGTACTTC. It is translated as CAWSGQGYEQYF. Full variable domain (outside the CDR3, taken from reference TRBV30 and TRBJ2-7): SQTIHQWPATLVQPVGSPLSLECTVEGTSNPNLYWYRQAAGRGLQLLFYSVGIGQISSEVPQNLSASRPQDRQFILSSKKLLLSDSGFYLCAWSGQGYEQYFGPGTRLTVT.

V gene TRBV10-3 combines with J gene TRBJ1-5; D remains ambiguous. The V gene lost 3 bases and the J gene lost 2 bases, with 11 bases spanning the gap. Germline CDR1 reads ENHRY; CDR2 reads SYGVKD. This CDR3 is built from 15 residues. In DNA, the CDR3 is TGTGCCATCAGTGACGGAGTATTAGGCAATCAGCCCCAGCATTTT. This gives the protein CAISDGVLGNQPQHF.

The gene calls are TRBV7-9 and TRBJ1-1; D is uncertain. The CDR3 is 13 residues long. CDR1 SEHNR and CDR2 FQNEAQ come from the germline V gene (reference sequence). V dropped 1 base and J dropped 1 base, with 4 bases sitting between them. Here the CDR3 DNA reads TGTGCCAGCAGCTTAGACAGGAACACTGAAGCTTTCTTT. Protein sequence: CASSLDRNTEAFF.

The count of this clone is one. The V and J genes are TRBV6-4 and TRBJ1-5; no firm D call. Trimming removed 4 bases from V and 1 base from J, with 14 bases in between. Germline V lookup: CDR1 MRHNA, CDR2 SNTAGT. The CDR3 covers 16 residues. CDR3 protein: CASSGRERTSNQPQHF. The DNA of the CDR3 is TGTGCCAGCAGTGGGCGGGAAAGGACGAGCAATCAGCCCCAGCATTTT.

The V gene is TRBV10-3, the J gene TRBJ1-5; 7 positions agree with TRBD1. After removal of 8 bases from V and 6 bases from J, the junction contained 7 bases not matched to a gene. Per the germline V gene, CDR1 is ENHRY and CDR2 is SYGVKD. This CDR3 has 13 amino acids. CDR3 region: CAIGTALGQPQHF. In DNA, the CDR3 is TGTGCCATCGGGACAGCCCTCGGTCAGCCCCAGCATTTT.

The chain carries TRBV11-1 and TRBJ1-2, with TRBD1 matching over 10 bases. The CDR3 covers 17 residues. Trimming at V came to 5 bases and at J to 7 bases, leaving 16 bases not matched to a gene. Germline CDR1 and CDR2: SGHAT and FQDESV (reference sequence). CDR3 sequence: CASSPSRDRGRVRGYTF. In nucleotides, the CDR3 is TGTGCCAGCAGCCCATCCCGGGACAGGGGCCGGGTCCGTGGCTACACCTTC.

The V gene is TRBV7-8, the J gene TRBJ1-1; D is possibly TRBD1 (5 bases). This CDR3 is 14 amino acids long. Trimming took off 2 bases at V and 4 bases at J, with 11 bases between the two ends. CDR1 and CDR2 from the germline V gene are SGHVS and FQNEAQ. In nucleotides, the CDR3 is TGTGCCAGCAGCTTAAGGGGTACTACCACTGAAGCTTTCTTT. Protein product: CASSLRGTTTEAFF. Full variable domain (outside the CDR3, taken from reference TRBV7-8 and TRBJ1-1): GAGVSQSPRYKVAKRGQDVALRCDPISGHVSLFWYQQALGQGPEFLTYFQNEAQLDKSGLPSDRFFAERPEGSVSTLKIQRTQQEDSAVYLCASSLRGTTTEAFFGQGTRLTVV.

The V gene is TRBV27, the J gene TRBJ1-1, with a possible D match to TRBD1 (5 bases). The V gene's germline CDR1 is MNHEY and CDR2 SMNVEV (reference sequence). V was pared by 2 bases and J by 1 base, with 8 bases between. This CDR3 contains 14 residues. DNA of the CDR3: TGTGCCAGCAGTTTAGGTAGGGGGAACACTGAAGCTTTCTTT. Encoded protein: CASSLGRGNTEAFF.

This sequence joins TRBV11-1 and TRBJ1-1, with D uncertain. From germline, CDR1 is SGHAT and CDR2 FQDESV (reference sequence). The CDR3 length is 11 residues. Trimming shortened V by 4 bases and J by 11 bases, and 11 bases separated the two germline ends. The CDR3 nucleotides read TGTGCCAGCAGCTCGAGTTCTCTGGCTTTCTTT. This translates into CASSSSSLAFF.

The chain joins TRBV29-1 to TRBJ2-3; 8 nucleotides line up with TRBD2. The V gene's germline CDR1 is SQVTM and CDR2 ANQGSEA. The J segment lost 3 bases and the V segment lost 2 bases, leaving 1 base of the junction unmatched. The length of the CDR3 is 13 residues. CDR3 in amino acids: CSVERGGTDTQYF. As DNA, the CDR3 is TGCAGCGTTGAACGGGGGGGGACAGATACGCAGTATTTT.

The chain has TRBV7-9 and TRBJ2-7; 8 bases map to TRBD1. The CDR3 has 14 amino acids. The V gene's germline CDR1 is SEHNR and CDR2 FQNEAQ (reference sequence). V shed 5 bases, J shed 5 bases, and the junction held 8 bases outside the gene matches. The CDR3 DNA follows: TGTGCCAGCAGCCCCGGGACAGGTTCTGACGAGCAGTACTTC. Residues: CASSPGTGSDEQYF.

This clone came up once. The chain couples TRBV6-5 to TRBJ1-2; D is ambiguous. Germline CDR1 reads MNHEY; CDR2 reads SVGAGI. CDR3 length equals 14 residues. Trimming shortened V by 8 bases and J by 5 bases, and 18 bases separated the two germline ends. CDR3 bases: TGTGCCAGCCGGAGGGCCAGGTCTCAATATGGCTACACCTTC. This sequence encodes CASRRARSQYGYTF.

This clone appeared once. The chain has TRBV7-8 and TRBJ2-1; D is unclear. Germline-derived CDR1 and CDR2 are SGHVS and FQNEAQ. Deletions cut 0 bases from V and 10 bases from J, with 4 bases between. The CDR3 consists of 11 residues. DNA of the CDR3: TGTGCCAGCAGCTTAGCGGGAGAGCAGTTCTTC. Translation gives CASSLAGEQFF.

The chain links TRBV4-1 to TRBJ1-1; 9 positions agree with TRBD1. The J segment lost 0 bases and the V segment lost 5 bases, leaving 10 bases of the junction unmatched. The CDR3 runs to 17 residues. Germline assignment: CDR1 MGHRA and CDR2 YSYEKL. The CDR3 sequence: CASSYTGTGRMNTEAFF. CDR3 DNA sequence: TGCGCCAGCAGCTACACCGGGACAGGGAGGATGAACACTGAAGCTTTCTTT.

The CDR3 sequence: CASSQLQGDGYTF. The CDR3 nucleotides are TGCGCCAGCAGCCAACTACAGGGGGATGGCTACACCTTC. This chain joins TRBV4-1 and TRBJ1-2; 8 nucleotides line up with TRBD1. The V segment lost 2 bases and the J segment 6 bases; nucleotides outside the gene matches: 2. The CDR3 length is 13 residues. Germline CDR1 and CDR2: MGHRA and YSYEKL.

V gene TRBV4-3 combines with J gene TRBJ2-5, with D perhaps matching TRBD2 (6 bases). The CDR3 runs to 13 residues. Germline CDR1 is LGHNA and CDR2 is YSLEER. Trimming left V 4 bases short and J 4 bases short, with 10 bases between. The DNA for the CDR3 is TGCGCCAGCAGCCGGGGGGATGGAGAGACCCAGTACTTC. Translation: CASSRGDGETQYF.